This T cell receptor (beta chain) was profiled in a study of cytomegalovirus exposure and HLA in healthy donors. Findings and caveats of the study: It was reportedly the case that the classifier diagnosed cytomegalovirus status with high specificity and sensitivity.

PCR used 60 Vbeta primers and 13 Jbeta primers. Data came from immunoSEQ multiplex PCR; TCRdb stores just in-frame clones and leaves some out. There are 90,000 to 130,000 clones in the sample; 65% to 75% occur only once, and roughly 4.4% lies in the top ten. Remarks on this clone: Its antigen is not identified.

Sequencing was done on a sample of PBMCs. This sequence was found in a young man in good health and CMV-seropositive.

The CDR3 protein is CASSPGERWYTF. Written as DNA, the CDR3 is TGTGCCAGCAGCCCAGGGGAAAGGTGGTACACCTTC. J is TRBJ1-2 and V is TRBV7-8; a weak D match, TRBD1 (6 bases). The CDR3 runs 12 residues. CDR1 SGHVS and CDR2 FQNEAQ come from the germline V gene. Trimming took 5 bases from V and 11 from J, leaving 15 bases between them.